The present T cell receptor beta chain was sequenced within a study of CD8 T cells in Susac syndrome. The CDR3 has 16 amino acids. The junction had 2 bases not matched to a gene; V was cut back by 0 bases and J by 5 bases. Germline-derived CDR1 and CDR2 are MGHDK and SYGVNS. RNA in amounts of about 0.5 to 1 ug was reverse transcribed with random hexamers. TCRdb re-analysed the immunoSEQ multiplex PCR reads in MiXCR, keeping a single row per CDR3 protein. The sample records about 120,000 distinct CDR3 sequences, about 93% being singletons. The V gene is TRBV25-1, the J gene TRBJ2-2, with 11 nucleotides matching TRBD2. This sequence originates from a human donor in good health. Sample: CD4+ T cells from PBMCs. This CDR3 reads CASSEYPSGGTGELFF. The CDR3 DNA sequence: TGTGCCAGCAGTGAATATCCTAGCGGGGGGACCGGGGAGCTGTTTTTT.